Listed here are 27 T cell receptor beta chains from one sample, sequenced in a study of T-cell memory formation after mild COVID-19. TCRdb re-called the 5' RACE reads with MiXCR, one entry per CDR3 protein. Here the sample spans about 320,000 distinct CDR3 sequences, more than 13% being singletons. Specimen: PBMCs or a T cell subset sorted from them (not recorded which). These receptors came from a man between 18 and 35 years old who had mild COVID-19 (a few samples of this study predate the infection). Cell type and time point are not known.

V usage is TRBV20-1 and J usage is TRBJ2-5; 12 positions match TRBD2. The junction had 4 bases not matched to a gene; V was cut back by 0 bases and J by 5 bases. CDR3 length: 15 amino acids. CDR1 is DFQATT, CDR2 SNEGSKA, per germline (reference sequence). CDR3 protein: CSARELAGGGETQYF. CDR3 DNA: TGCAGTGCTAGAGAACTAGCGGGGGGAGGTGAGACCCAGTACTTC.

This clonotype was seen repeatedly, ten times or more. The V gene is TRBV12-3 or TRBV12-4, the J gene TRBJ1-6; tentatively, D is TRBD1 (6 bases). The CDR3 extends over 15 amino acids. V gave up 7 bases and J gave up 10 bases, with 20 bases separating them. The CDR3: CASTLQGSKRSPLHF. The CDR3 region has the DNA TGTGCCAGCACCTTACAGGGTAGTAAACGATCACCCCTCCACTTT.

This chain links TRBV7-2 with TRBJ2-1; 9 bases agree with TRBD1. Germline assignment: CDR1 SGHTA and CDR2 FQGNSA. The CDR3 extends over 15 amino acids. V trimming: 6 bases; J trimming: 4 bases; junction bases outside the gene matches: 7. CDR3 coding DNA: TGTGCCAGCAGGACGGGACAGGGCTCGTACAATGAGCAGTTCTTC. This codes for CASRTGQGSYNEQFF.

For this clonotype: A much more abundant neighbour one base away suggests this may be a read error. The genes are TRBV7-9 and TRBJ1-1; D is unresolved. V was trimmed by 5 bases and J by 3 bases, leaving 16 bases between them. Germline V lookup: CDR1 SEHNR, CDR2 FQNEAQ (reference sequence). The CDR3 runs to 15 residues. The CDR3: CASSTTTIFDTEAFF. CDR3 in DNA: TGTGCCAGCAGCACCACGACGATTTTCGACACTGAAGCTTTCTTT.

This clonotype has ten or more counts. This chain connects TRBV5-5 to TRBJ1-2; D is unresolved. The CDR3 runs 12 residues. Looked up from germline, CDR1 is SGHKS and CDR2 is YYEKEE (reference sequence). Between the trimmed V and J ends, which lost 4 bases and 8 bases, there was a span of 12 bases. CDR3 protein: CASSLETLGYTF. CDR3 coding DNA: TGTGCCAGCAGCCTGGAGACTTTAGGCTACACCTTC.

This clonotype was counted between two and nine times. CDR3 in amino acids: CASSSGLETDTQYF. The CDR3, as DNA: TGCGCCAGCAGCTCCGGACTAGAGACAGATACGCAGTATTTT. The chain carries TRBV5-1 and TRBJ2-3, with 7 nucleotides matching TRBD2. This CDR3 contains 14 residues. Germline V CDR1 and CDR2: SGHRS, YFSETQ. With 3 bases clipped from V and 3 bases from J, the junction kept 4 bases outside the gene matches.

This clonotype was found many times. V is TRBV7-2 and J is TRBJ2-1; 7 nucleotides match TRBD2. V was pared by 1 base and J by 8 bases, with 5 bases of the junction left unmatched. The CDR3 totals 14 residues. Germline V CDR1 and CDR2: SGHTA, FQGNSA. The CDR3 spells CASSLEAGLYEQFF. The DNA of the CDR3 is TGTGCCAGCAGCTTAGAAGCGGGGTTATATGAGCAGTTCTTC. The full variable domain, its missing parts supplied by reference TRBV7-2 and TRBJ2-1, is GAGVSQSPSNKVTEKGKDVELRCDPISGHTALYWYRQSLGQGLEFLIYFQGNSAPDKSGLPSDRFSAERTGGSVSTLTIQRTQQEDSAVYLCASSLEAGLYEQFFGPGTRLTVL.

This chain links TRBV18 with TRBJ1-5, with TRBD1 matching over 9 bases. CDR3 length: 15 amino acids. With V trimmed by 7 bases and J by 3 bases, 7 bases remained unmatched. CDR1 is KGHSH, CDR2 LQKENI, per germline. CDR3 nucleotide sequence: TGTGCCAGCTTAAAGGACAGGGGACTCAATCAGCCCCAGCATTTT. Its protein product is CASLKDRGLNQPQHF. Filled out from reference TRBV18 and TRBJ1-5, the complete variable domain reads NAGVMQNPRHLVRRRGQEARLRCSPMKGHSHVYWYRQLPEEGLKFMVYLQKENIIDESGMPKERFSAEFPKEGPSILRIQQVVRGDSAAYFCASLKDRGLNQPQHFGDGTRLSIL.

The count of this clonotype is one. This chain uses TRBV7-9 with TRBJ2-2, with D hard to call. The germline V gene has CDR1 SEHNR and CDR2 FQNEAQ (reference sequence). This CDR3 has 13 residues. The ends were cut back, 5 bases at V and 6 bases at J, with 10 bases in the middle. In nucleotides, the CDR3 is TGTGCCAGCAGCCCCCGGTTATCCGGGGAGCTGTTTTTT. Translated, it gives CASSPRLSGELFF. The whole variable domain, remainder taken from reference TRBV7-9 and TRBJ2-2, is DTGVSQNPRHKITKRGQNVTFRCDPISEHNRLYWYRQTLGQGPEFLTYFQNEAQLEKSRLLSDRFSAERPKGSFSTLEIQRTEQGDSAMYLCASSPRLSGELFFGEGSRLTVL.

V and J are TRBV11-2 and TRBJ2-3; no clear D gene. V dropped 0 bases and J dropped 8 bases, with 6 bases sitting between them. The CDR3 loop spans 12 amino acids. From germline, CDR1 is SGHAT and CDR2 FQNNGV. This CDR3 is CASSLELATQYF. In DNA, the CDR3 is TGTGCCAGCAGCTTAGAGCTGGCTACGCAGTATTTT.

This CDR3 reads CATSREPIVLLAKNIQYF. The CDR3 bases are TGTGCCACCAGCAGAGAGCCCATAGTACTTCTAGCCAAAAACATTCAGTACTTC. This chain uses TRBV15 with TRBJ2-4; D is ambiguous. The CDR3 runs 18 residues. Trimming pared 0 bases from V and 0 bases from J, leaving 15 bases between. Germline CDR1 is LNHNV and CDR2 is YYDKDF (reference sequence).

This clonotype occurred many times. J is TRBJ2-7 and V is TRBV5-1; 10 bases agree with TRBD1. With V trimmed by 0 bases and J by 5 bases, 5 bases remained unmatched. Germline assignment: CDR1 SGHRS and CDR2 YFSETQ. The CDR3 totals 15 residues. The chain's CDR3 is CASSLEGQGGDEQYF. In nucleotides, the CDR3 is TGCGCCAGCAGCTTGGAAGGACAGGGGGGGGACGAGCAGTACTTC.

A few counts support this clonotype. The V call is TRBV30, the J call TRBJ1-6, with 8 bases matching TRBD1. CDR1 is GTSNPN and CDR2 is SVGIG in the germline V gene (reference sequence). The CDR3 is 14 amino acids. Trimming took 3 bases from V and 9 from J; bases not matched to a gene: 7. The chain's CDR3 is CAWREQGGGSPLHF. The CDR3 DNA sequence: TGTGCCTGGAGAGAACAGGGGGGGGGTTCACCCCTCCACTTT.

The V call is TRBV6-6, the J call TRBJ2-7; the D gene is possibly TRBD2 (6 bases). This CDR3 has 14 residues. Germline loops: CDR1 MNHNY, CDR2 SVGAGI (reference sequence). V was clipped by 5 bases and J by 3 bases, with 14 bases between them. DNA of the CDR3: TGTGCCAGCAGTCTGGGCCGGGGGTACTACGAGCAGTACGTC. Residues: CASSLGRGYYEQYV.

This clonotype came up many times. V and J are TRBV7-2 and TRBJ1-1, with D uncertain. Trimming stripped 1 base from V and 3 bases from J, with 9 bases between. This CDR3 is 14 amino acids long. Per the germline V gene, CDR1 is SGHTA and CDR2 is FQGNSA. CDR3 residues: CASSLEWSDTEAFF. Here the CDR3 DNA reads TGTGCCAGCAGCTTAGAGTGGTCAGACACTGAAGCTTTCTTT.

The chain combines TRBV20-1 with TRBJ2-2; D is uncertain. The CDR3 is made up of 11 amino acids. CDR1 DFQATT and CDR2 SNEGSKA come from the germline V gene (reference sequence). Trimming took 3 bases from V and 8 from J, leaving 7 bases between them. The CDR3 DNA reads TGCAGTGCTAGTAGAGGAGGGGAGCTGTTTTTT. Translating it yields CSASRGGELFF.

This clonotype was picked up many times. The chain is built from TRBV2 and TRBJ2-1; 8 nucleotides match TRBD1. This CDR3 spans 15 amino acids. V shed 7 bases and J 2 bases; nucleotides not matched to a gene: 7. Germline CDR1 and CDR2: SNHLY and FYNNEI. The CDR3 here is CASKVGQGAYNEQFF. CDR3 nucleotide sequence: TGTGCCAGCAAGGTCGGACAGGGAGCCTACAATGAGCAGTTCTTC.

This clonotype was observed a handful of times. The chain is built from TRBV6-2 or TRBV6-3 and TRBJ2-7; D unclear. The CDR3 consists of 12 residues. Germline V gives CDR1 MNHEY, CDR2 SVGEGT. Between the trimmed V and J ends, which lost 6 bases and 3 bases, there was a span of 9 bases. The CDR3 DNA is TGTGCCAGCAGCCAGACTGACTACGAGCAGTACTTC. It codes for CASSQTDYEQYF.

For the CDR3, the DNA is TGCGCCAGCAGCTTGGTATTGCCAGGATCTGGGGCCAACGTCCTGACTTTC. It yields the protein CASSLVLPGSGANVLTF. The chain uses TRBV5-1 and TRBJ2-6; D gene unclear. The germline gives CDR1 SGHRS, CDR2 YFSETQ. This CDR3 has 17 residues. The V end was cut by 0 bases, the J end by 1 base, with 11 bases between.

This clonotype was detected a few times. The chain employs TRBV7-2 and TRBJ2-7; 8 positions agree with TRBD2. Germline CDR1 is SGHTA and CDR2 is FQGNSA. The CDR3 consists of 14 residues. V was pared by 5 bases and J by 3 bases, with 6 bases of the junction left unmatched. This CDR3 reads CASSATSGGYEQYF. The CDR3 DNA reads TGTGCCAGCAGCGCAACCAGCGGGGGCTACGAGCAGTACTTC.

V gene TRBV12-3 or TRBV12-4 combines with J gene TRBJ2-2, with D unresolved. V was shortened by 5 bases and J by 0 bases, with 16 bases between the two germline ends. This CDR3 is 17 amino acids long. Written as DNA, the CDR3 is TGTGCCAGCAGTCCCAATGGAGTGGCGGCGAACACCGGGGAGCTGTTTTTT. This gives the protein CASSPNGVAANTGELFF.

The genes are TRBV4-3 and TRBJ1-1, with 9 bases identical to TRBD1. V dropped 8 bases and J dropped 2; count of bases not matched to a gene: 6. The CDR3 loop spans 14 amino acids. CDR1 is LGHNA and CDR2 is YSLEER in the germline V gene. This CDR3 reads CASGYTGGNTEAFF. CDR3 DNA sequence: TGCGCCAGCGGTTATACAGGGGGCAACACTGAAGCTTTCTTT.

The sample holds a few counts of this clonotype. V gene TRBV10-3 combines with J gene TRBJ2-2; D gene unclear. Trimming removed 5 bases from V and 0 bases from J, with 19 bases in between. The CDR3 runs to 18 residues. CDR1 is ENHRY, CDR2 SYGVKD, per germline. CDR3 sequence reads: CAISLRPEDGPNTGELFF. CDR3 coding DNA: TGTGCCATCAGTCTACGACCAGAGGACGGACCGAACACCGGGGAGCTGTTTTTT.

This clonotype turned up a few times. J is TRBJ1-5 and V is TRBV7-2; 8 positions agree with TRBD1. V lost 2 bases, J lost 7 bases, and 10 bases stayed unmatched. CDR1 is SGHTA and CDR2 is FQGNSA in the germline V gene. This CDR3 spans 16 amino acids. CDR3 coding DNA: TGTGCCAGCAGCTTACGTCCCCAGGGGGCAGGGCAGCCCCAGCATTTT. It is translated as CASSLRPQGAGQPQHF.

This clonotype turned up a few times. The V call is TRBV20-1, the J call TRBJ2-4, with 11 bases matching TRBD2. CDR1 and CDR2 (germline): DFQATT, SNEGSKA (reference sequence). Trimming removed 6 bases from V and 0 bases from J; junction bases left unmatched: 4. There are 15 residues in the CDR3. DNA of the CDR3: TGCAGTGCAAGACTAGCGGGGTTAGCCAAAAACATTCAGTACTTC. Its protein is CSARLAGLAKNIQYF.

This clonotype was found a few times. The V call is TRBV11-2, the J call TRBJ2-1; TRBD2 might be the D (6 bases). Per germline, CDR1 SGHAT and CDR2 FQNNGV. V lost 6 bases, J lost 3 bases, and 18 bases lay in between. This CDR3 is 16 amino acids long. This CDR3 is CASRSPGTPDYNEQFF. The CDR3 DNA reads TGTGCCAGCAGATCACCCGGGACTCCCGACTACAATGAGCAGTTCTTC.

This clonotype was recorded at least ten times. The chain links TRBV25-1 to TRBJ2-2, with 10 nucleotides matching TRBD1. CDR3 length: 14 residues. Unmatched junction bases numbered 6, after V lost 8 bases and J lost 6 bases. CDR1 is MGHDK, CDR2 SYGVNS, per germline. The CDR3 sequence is CASSGTGDAGELFF. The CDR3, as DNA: TGTGCCAGCTCCGGGACAGGGGACGCCGGGGAGCTGTTTTTT.